The 12 T cell receptor beta chains presented below share a single source sample, sequenced in a study of molecular identifiers for immune sequencing clone quantification. TCRdb re-called the PCR reads through MiXCR, storing one row per CDR3 protein. This sample has just under 650,000 distinct CDR3 sequences, with 15% to 20% found just once. The specimen was naive CD8+ T cells from blood, with Jurkat cell RNA spiked in. Described subset: FACS-sorted CD8+CD4-CCR7+CD45RA+ naive T cells. These receptors all come from a human donor in good health. Some libraries in this study had Jurkat cell RNA spiked in.

This clonotype was recorded many times. The chain has TRBV7-9 and TRBJ1-1; D gene unclear. V was shortened by 4 bases and J by 6 bases, with 12 bases between the two germline ends. CDR1 is SEHNR, CDR2 FQNEAQ, per germline (reference sequence). CDR3 length: 13 amino acids. CDR3 loop: CASSYENWAEAFF. CDR3 sequence (DNA): TGTGCCAGCAGCTACGAGAATTGGGCTGAAGCTTTCTTT. Filled out from reference TRBV7-9 and TRBJ1-1, the complete variable domain reads DTGVSQNPRHKITKRGQNVTFRCDPISEHNRLYWYRQTLGQGPEFLTYFQNEAQLEKSRLLSDRFSAERPKGSFSTLEIQRTEQGDSAMYLCASSYENWAEAFFGQGTRLTVV.

This clonotype was picked up many times. CDR3 bases: TGTGCCTGGAGTGACGACAACTACCGAAGGGATCAGCCCCAGCATTTT. The encoded protein is CAWSDDNYRRDQPQHF. The J gene is TRBJ1-5, the V gene TRBV30; D is ambiguous. CDR3 length equals 16 residues. The V gene's germline CDR1 is GTSNPN and CDR2 SVGIG (reference sequence). Trimming removed 1 base from V and 5 bases from J, with 18 bases in between.

This clonotype has ten or more counts. The junction and the germline gene differ at one end; a read error may be behind it. The chain carries TRBV4-1 and TRBJ2-1; D may correspond to TRBD1 or TRBD2 (5 bases each). The CDR3 sequence is 13 residues long. In germline, CDR1 is MGHRA, CDR2 YSYEKL. CDR3 region: CASSQGGAPDLVF. The CDR3 DNA follows: TGCGCCAGCAGCCAAGGAGGGGCCCCCGATCTGGTCTTC.

In its sample, this clonotype was seen a few times. The chain uses TRBV4-3 and TRBJ2-2; no definite D call. The CDR3 runs 17 residues. Germline assignment: CDR1 LGHNA and CDR2 YSLEER. Trimming pared 0 bases from V and 5 bases from J, leaving 16 bases between. CDR3 DNA sequence: TGCGCCAGCAGCCAAGATTACCAGAGACTCATTACCGGGGAGCTGTTTTTT. It yields the protein CASSQDYQRLITGELFF.

This clonotype was recorded at least ten times. The rearrangement uses TRBV13 and TRBJ2-1, with 7 bases aligning to TRBD2. This CDR3 region has 15 residues. CDR1 and CDR2 from the germline V gene are PRHDT and FYEKMQ (reference sequence). V shed 1 base and J 9 bases; nucleotides not matched to a gene: 9. In DNA, the CDR3 is TGTGCCAGCAGCTTAGATCGGCGGGAGTTCGGTGAGCAGTTCTTC. Protein: CASSLDRREFGEQFF.

This clonotype has a handful of counts. The chain joins TRBV12-3 or TRBV12-4 to TRBJ2-1; no firm D call. V lost 3 bases to trimming and J lost 6 bases, with 15 bases between them. This CDR3 is 15 amino acids long. CDR3 residues: CASSFSGFLGNEQFF. The CDR3 region has the DNA TGTGCCAGCAGTTTCTCCGGGTTTCTCGGCAATGAGCAGTTCTTC.

This clonotype was observed many times. This chain joins TRBV6-2 or TRBV6-3 and TRBJ2-2; TRBD2 might be the D (5 bases). The germline CDR1 and CDR2 sequences are MNHEY and SVGEGT. Deletions cut 6 bases from V and 1 base from J, with 12 bases between. The CDR3 totals 15 residues. In nucleotides, the CDR3 is TGTGCCAGCAGACCAATACTAGAGAACACCGGGGAGCTGTTTTTT. This gives the protein CASRPILENTGELFF.

Regarding this clonotype: A clone one base away is much larger, so this may be a read error. The chain has TRBV11-2 and TRBJ2-3; D is ambiguous. CDR1 is SGHAT and CDR2 is FQNNGV in the germline V gene. CDR3 length: 16 amino acids. The CDR3 sequence is CASSGVLGFGTDTKYF. The CDR3 DNA is TGTGCCAGCAGCGGGGTTTTGGGCTTCGGCACAGATACGAAGTATTTT.

The chain carries TRBV20-1 and TRBJ1-1; D is unclear. V was trimmed by 6 bases and J by 7 bases, leaving 18 bases between them. Germline V lookup: CDR1 DFQATT, CDR2 SNEGSKA (reference sequence). The CDR3 has 13 residues. CDR3 sequence reads: CSAETTNSYEAFF. In nucleotides, the CDR3 is TGCAGTGCCGAAACTACAAACTCCTATGAAGCTTTCTTT.

In its sample, this clonotype was seen a few times. The genes are TRBV7-3 and TRBJ2-1; the match to TRBD2 covers 10 bases. The V segment lost 2 bases and the J segment 7 bases; nucleotides outside the gene matches: 5. This CDR3 has 15 amino acids. Per germline, CDR1 SGHTA and CDR2 FQGTGA. DNA for the CDR3: TGTGCCAGCAGCTTACTAGCGGGAGAGATGAATGAGCAGTTCTTC. This translates into CASSLLAGEMNEQFF.

The chain carries TRBV27 and TRBJ2-5; 7 nucleotides agree with TRBD1. The CDR3 consists of 12 residues. After removal of 9 bases from V and 2 bases from J, the junction contained 3 bases not matched to a gene. Germline V gene data show CDR1 as MNHEY and CDR2 as SMNVEV (reference sequence). The CDR3 nucleotides are TGTGCCAGTGGGGACAGACAAGAGACCCAGTACTTC. It yields the protein CASGDRQETQYF.

This clonotype was seen many times. The chain combines TRBV12-3 or TRBV12-4 with TRBJ2-2; D ambiguous. The CDR3 length is 15 residues. Trimming pared 5 bases from V and 0 bases from J, leaving 10 bases between. In DNA form, the CDR3 reads TGTGCCAGCAGTCCCCCGACATCGAACACCGGGGAGCTGTTTTTT. Translation gives CASSPPTSNTGELFF.